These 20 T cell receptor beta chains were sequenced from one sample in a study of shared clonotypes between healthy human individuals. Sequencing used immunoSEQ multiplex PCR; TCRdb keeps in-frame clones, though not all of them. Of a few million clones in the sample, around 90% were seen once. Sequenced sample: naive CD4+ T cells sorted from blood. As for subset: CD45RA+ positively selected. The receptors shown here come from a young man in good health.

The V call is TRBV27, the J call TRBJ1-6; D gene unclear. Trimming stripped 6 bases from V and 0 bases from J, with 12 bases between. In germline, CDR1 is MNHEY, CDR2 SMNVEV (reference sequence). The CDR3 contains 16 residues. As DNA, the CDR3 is TGTGCCAGCAGGACAACCATGAGCTCCTATAATTCACCCCTCCACTTT. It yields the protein CASRTTMSSYNSPLHF.

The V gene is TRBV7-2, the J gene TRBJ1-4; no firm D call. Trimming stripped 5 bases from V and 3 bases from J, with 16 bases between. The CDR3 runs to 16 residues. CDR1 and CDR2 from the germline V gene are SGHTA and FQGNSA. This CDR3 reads CASSTRTSRANEKLFF. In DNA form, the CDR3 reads TGTGCCAGCAGCACCCGGACTAGTCGGGCTAATGAAAAACTGTTTTTT.

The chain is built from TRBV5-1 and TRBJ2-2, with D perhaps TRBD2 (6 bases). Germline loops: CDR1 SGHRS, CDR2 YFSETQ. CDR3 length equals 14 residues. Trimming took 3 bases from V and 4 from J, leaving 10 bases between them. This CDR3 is CASSSPRGTGELFF. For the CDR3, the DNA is TGCGCCAGCAGCTCACCGCGGGGCACCGGGGAGCTGTTTTTT. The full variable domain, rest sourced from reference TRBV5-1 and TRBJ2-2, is KAGVTQTPRYLIKTRGQQVTLSCSPISGHRSVSWYQQTPGQGLQFLFEYFSETQRNKGNFPGRFSGRQFSNSRSEMNVSTLELGDSALYLCASSSPRGTGELFFGEGSRLTVL.

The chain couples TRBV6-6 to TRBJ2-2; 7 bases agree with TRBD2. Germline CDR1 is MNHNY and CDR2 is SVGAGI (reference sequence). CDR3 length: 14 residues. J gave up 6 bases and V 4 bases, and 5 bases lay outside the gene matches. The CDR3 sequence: CASSFLAGAGELFF. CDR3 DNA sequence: TGTGCCAGCAGTTTTTTGGCGGGGGCCGGGGAGCTGTTTTTT.

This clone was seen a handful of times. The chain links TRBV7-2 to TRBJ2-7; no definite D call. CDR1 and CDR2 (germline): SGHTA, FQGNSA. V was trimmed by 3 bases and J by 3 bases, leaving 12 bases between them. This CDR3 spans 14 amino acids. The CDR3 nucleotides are TGTGCCAGCAGCTTCGGTTTCAACGACTACGAGCAGTACTTC. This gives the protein CASSFGFNDYEQYF.

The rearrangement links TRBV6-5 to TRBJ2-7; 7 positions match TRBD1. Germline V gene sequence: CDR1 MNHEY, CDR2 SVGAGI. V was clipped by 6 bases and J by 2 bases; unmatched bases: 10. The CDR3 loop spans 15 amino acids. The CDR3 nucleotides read TGTGCCAGCAGACGCCAGGGGGTGGCAACCTACGAGCAGTACTTC. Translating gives CASRRQGVATYEQYF.

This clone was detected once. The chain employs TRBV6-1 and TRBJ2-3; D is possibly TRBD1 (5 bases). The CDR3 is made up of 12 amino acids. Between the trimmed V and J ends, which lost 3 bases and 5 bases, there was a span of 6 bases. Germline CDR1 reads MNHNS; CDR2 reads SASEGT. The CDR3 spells CASSDRVDTQYF. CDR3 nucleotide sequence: TGTGCCAGCAGTGACAGGGTAGATACGCAGTATTTT.

This chain's CDR3 is CASVGRGSRKPGELFF. The CDR3 DNA reads as TGTGCCAGCGTGGGACGAGGCAGTAGGAAACCCGGGGAGCTGTTTTTT. This chain joins TRBV6-6 and TRBJ2-2; the D call may be TRBD1 or TRBD2 (5 bases each). The CDR3 totals 16 residues. CDR1 MNHNY and CDR2 SVGAGI come from the germline V gene (reference sequence). V was cut by 8 bases and J by 6 bases, with 22 bases left in between.

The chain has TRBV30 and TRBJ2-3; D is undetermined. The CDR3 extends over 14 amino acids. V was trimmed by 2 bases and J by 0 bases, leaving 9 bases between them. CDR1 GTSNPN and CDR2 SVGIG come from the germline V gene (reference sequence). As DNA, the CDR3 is TGTGCCTGGAGTATAGGTACTAGCACAGATACGCAGTATTTT. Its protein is CAWSIGTSTDTQYF.

CDR3 region: CSANDLGEQFF. For the CDR3, the DNA is TGCAGTGCGAACGATCTTGGGGAGCAGTTCTTC. This chain links TRBV20-1 with TRBJ2-1; no firm D call. The germline V gene has CDR1 DFQATT and CDR2 SNEGSKA (reference sequence). Deletions cut 6 bases from V and 10 bases from J, with 13 bases between. The length of the CDR3 is 11 residues.

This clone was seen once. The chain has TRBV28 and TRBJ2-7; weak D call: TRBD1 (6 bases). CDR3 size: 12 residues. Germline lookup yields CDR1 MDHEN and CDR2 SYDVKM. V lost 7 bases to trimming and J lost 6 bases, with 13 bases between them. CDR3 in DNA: TGTGCCAGCATGTTACAGGGTAGCGAGCAGTACTTC. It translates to CASMLQGSEQYF. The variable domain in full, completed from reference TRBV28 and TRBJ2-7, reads DVKVTQSSRYLVKRTGEKVFLECVQDMDHENMFWYRQDPGLGLRLIYFSYDVKMKEKGDIPEGYSVSREKKERFSLILESASTNQTSMYLCASMLQGSEQYFGPGTRLTVT.

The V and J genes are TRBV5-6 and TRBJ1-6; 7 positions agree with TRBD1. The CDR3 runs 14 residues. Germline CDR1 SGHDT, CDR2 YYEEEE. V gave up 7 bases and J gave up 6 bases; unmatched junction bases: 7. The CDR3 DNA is TGTGCCAGCTCATACGACAGGGCTAATTCACCCCTCCACTTT. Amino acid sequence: CASSYDRANSPLHF.

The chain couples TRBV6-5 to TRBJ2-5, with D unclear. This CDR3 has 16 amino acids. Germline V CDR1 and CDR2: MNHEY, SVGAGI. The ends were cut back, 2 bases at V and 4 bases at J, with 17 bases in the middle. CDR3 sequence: CASSYGLGSVPETQYF. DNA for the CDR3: TGTGCCAGCAGTTACGGCCTTGGGTCGGTTCCAGAGACCCAGTACTTC.

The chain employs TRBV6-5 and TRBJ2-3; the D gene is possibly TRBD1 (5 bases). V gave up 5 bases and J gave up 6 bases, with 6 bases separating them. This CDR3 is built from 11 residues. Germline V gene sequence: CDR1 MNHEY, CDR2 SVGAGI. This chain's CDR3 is CASSNRDTQYF. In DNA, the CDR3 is TGTGCCAGCAGTAACAGGGATACGCAGTATTTT.

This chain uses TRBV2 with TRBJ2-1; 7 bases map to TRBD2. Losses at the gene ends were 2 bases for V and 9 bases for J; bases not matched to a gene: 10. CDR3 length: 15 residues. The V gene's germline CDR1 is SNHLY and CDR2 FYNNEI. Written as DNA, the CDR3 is TGTGCCAGCAGTGAAAGGGCGGGAGTCGGGGGTGAGCAGTTCTTC. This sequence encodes CASSERAGVGGEQFF. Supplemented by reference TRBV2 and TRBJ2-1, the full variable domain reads EPEVTQTPSHQVTQMGQEVILRCVPISNHLYFYWYRQILGQKVEFLVSFYNNEISEKSEIFDDQFSVERPDGSNFTLKIRSTKLEDSAMYFCASSERAGVGGEQFFGPGTRLTVL.

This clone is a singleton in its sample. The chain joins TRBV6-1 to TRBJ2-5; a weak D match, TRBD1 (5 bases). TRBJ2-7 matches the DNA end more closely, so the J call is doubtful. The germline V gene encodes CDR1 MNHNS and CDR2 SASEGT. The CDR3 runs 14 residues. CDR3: CASSLDSTTYEQYF. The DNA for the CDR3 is TGTGCCAGCAGCCTCGACAGCACCACCTACGAGCAGTACTTC.

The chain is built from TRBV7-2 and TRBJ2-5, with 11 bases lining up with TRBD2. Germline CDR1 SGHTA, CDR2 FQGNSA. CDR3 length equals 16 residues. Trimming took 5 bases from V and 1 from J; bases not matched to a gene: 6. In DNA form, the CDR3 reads TGTGCCAGCAGCCTCCGGACTAGCGGGTCCCAAGAGACCCAGTACTTC. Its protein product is CASSLRTSGSQETQYF.

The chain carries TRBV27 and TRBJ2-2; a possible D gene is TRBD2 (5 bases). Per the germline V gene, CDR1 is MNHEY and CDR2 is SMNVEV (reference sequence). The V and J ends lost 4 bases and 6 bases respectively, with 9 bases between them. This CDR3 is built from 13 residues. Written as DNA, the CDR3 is TGTGCCAGCAGTTCTCCTAGCTCCGGGGAGCTGTTTTTT. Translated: CASSSPSSGELFF.

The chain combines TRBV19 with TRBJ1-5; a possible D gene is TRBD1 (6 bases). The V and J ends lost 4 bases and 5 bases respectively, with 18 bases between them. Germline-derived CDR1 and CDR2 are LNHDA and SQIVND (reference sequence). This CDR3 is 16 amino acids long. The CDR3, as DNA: TGTGCCAGTAGTAGCCAGAACTCACAGGGACATCAGCCCCAGCATTTT. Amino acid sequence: CASSSQNSQGHQPQHF.

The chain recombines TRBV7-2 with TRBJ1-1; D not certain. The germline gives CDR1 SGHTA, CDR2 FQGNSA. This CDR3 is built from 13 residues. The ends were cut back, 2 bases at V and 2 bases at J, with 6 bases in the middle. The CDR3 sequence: CASSLYTNTEAFF. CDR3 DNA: TGTGCCAGCAGCTTATACACAAACACTGAAGCTTTCTTT.